This T cell receptor beta chain came from a study of identical twins. Overall study results and limits: Clonotypes of the beta chain that were abundant in cord blood carried fewer insertions (memory repertoires showed none).

V lost 3 bases, J lost 0 bases, and 13 bases lay in between. This CDR3 has 16 amino acids. Germline CDR1 and CDR2: SGHDT and YYEEEE. TCRdb fed the 5' RACE reads into MiXCR, producing one record per CDR3 protein. This sample has approximately 500,000 distinct CDR3 sequences, with approximately 25% found just once. This clonotype showed up just a few times. Antigen specificity is unknown. The data were also submitted as part of a second study, on T cells expressing NK-cell markers. As that study records: Within the sequenced cohort of eight donors, seven exhibited HCMV seropositivity and one was seronegative. Sorting was restricted to alpha-beta TCR T cells by an anti-gamma-delta TCR antibody in several experiments. It remained uncertain whether the expanded NKG2C+ T cell clones were specific for HCMV antigens.

Sequenced: CD4+ T cells sorted from blood. This receptor was identified in a woman in her late teens or twenties in good health. The chain couples TRBV5-6 to TRBJ1-3, with a possible D match to TRBD1 (6 bases). The CDR3 sequence: CASSWTAPVSGNTIYF. In nucleotides, the CDR3 is TGTGCCAGCAGCTGGACAGCGCCCGTCTCTGGAAACACCATATATTTT.